This T cell receptor beta chain appears in the sequencing data of a study of T cell repertoires in cytomegalovirus infection. Study information: CMV infection plus the matching HLA type was flagged by public TCR beta signatures.

This clonotype was detected many times. Its antigen is currently unknown. MiXCR, run by TCRdb on the reads, gives a single entry per CDR3 protein. This sample has hundreds of thousands of distinct CDR3 sequences, with around 32% found just once. The CDR3 has 16 amino acids. Germline V gene lookup returns CDR1 SGHVS and CDR2 FQNEAQ. The germline V and J ends were trimmed by 5 bases and 6 bases, with 22 bases remaining between them. This sequence joins TRBV7-8 and TRBJ1-1, with a tentative D call TRBD1 (5 bases). The starting material was cultured PBMCs, obtained from culture after CMV antigen stimulation. This receptor was taken from a human donor in good health (CMV status not recorded). Some clones in this sample may be carry-over from other donors' samples. The CDR3 nucleotides read TGTGCCAGCAGCCTAGTCCGGGGCAGGGACTTACCTGAAGCTTTCTTT. This encodes CASSLVRGRDLPEAFF.